Below, 2 T cell receptor beta chains from the same sample are listed, as sequenced in a study of cytomegalovirus exposure and HLA in healthy donors. TCRdb's copy holds only in-frame clones and misses some; the assay was immunoSEQ multiplex PCR. The sample has about 200,000 clones, less than 85% seen once; the top ten hold 5.5% to 6.5%. The sequenced sample consisted of PBMCs. These receptors were collected from a woman aged 18-29 years in good health and CMV-seronegative.

The chain employs TRBV2 and TRBJ2-4, with D possibly matching TRBD2 (6 bases). V lost 9 bases, J lost 0 bases, and 15 bases lay in between. The CDR3 is 15 amino acids. Germline CDR1 SNHLY, CDR2 FYNNEI. The CDR3 DNA follows: TGTGCCAGTAGCCGGGACGGGGGAGCCAAAAACATTCAGTACTTC. Protein sequence: CASSRDGGAKNIQYF.

In its sample, this clone was seen once. In DNA form, the CDR3 reads TGTGCCAGCAGTTTACAACGGGACAGGGCCCAGCCCCAGCATTTT. It yields the protein CASSLQRDRAQPQHF. This chain uses TRBV27 with TRBJ1-5; 9 bases are a match to TRBD1. The CDR3 loop spans 15 amino acids. The J segment lost 7 bases and the V segment lost 2 bases, leaving 6 bases of the junction unmatched. Germline V gene sequence: CDR1 MNHEY, CDR2 SMNVEV (reference sequence).